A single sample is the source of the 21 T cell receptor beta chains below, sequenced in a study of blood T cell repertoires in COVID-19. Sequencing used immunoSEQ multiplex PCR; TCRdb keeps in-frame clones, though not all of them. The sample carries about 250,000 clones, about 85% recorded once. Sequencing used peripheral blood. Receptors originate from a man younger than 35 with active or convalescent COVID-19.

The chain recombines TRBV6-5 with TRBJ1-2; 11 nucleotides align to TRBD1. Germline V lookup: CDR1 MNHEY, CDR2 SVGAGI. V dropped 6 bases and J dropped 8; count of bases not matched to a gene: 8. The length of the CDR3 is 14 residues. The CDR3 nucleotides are TGTGCCAGCAGATTGGACAGGGGGCGCGAAGGCTACACCTTC. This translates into CASRLDRGREGYTF.

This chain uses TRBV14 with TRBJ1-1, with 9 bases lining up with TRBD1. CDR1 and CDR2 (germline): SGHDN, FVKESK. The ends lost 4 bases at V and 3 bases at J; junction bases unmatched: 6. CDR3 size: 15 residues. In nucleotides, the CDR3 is TGTGCCAGCAGCCGGGACAGGGTTTGGGACACTGAAGCTTTCTTT. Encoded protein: CASSRDRVWDTEAFF.

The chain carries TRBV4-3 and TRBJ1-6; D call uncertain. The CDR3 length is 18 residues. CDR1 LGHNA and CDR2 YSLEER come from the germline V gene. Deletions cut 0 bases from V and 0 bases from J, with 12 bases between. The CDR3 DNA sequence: TGCGCCAGCAGCCAAGAGGTTAAAGGGAGCTCCTATAATTCACCCCTCCACTTT. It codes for CASSQEVKGSSYNSPLHF.

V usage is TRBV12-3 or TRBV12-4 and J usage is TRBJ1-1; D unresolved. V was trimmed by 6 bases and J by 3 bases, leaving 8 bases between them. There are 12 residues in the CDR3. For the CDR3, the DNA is TGTGCCAGCAGCTACCGGGACACTGAAGCTTTCTTT. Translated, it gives CASSYRDTEAFF.

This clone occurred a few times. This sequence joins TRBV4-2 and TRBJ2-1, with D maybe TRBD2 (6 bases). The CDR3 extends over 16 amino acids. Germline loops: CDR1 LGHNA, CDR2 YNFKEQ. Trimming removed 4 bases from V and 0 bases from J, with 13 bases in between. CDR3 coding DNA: TGTGCCAGCAGCCCCCCCGGAGGGAGCTCCTACAATGAGCAGTTCTTC. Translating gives CASSPPGGSSYNEQFF.

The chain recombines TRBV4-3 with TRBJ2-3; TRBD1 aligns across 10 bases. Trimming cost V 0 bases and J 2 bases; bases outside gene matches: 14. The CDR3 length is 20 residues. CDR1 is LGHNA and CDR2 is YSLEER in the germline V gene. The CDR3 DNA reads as TGCGCCAGCAGCCAAGAGGACAGGGGGTGGTCTAGCGGGTCCACAGATACGCAGTATTTT. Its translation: CASSQEDRGWSSGSTDTQYF.

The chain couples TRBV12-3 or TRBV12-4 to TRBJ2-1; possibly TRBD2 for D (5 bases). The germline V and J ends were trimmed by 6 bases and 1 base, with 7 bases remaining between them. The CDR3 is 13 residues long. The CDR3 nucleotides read TGTGCCAGCAGAGCGGATTCCTACAATGAGCAGTTCTTC. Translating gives CASRADSYNEQFF.

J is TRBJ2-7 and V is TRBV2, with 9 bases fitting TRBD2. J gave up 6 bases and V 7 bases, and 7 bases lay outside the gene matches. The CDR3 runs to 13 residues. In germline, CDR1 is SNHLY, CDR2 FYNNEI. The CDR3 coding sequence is TGTGCCAGCACGGCGGGGGGGCCTGTCGAGCAGTACTTC. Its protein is CASTAGGPVEQYF.

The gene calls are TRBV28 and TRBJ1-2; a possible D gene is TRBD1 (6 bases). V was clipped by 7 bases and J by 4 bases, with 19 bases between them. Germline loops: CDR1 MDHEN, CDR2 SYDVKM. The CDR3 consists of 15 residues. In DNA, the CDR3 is TGTGCCAGCATCCCAGGCGGGGGGCTCAGCTATGGCTACACCTTC. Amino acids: CASIPGGGLSYGYTF.

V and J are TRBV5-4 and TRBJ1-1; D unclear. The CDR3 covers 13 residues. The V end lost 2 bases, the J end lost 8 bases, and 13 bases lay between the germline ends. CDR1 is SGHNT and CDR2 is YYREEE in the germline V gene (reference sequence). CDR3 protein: CASSFYIAEEAFF. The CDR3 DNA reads TGTGCCAGCAGCTTTTATATTGCGGAGGAAGCTTTCTTT.

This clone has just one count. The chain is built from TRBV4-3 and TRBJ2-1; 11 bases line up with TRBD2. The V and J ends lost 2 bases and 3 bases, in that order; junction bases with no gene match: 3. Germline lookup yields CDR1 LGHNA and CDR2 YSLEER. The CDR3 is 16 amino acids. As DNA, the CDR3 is TGCGCCAGCAGCCAACGGGGACTAGCGGACTACAATGAGCAGTTCTTC. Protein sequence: CASSQRGLADYNEQFF.

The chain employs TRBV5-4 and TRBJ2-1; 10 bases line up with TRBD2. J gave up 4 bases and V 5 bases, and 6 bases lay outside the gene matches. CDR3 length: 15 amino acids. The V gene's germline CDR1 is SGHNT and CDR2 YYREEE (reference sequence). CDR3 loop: CASRLAGRGYNEQFF. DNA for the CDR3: TGTGCCAGCAGACTAGCGGGAAGAGGGTACAATGAGCAGTTCTTC.

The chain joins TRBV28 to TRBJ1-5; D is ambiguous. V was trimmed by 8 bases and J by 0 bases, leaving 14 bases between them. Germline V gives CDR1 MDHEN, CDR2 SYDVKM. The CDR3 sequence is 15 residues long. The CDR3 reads CASYGTAYSNQPQHF. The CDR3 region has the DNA TGTGCCAGCTATGGCACAGCATATAGCAATCAGCCCCAGCATTTT.

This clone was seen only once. The CDR3 here is CAVTQGTNYGYTF. As DNA, the CDR3 is TGTGCAGTAACCCAGGGAACTAACTATGGCTACACCTTC. The chain uses TRBV19 and TRBJ1-2; weak D call: TRBD1 (5 bases). Germline values: CDR1 LNHDA, CDR2 SQIVND (reference sequence). The CDR3 contains 13 residues. Based on the CDR3 plus reference TRBV19 and TRBJ1-2, the full variable domain is DGGITQSPKYLFRKEGQNVTLSCEQNLNHDAMYWYRQDPGQGLRLIYYSQIVNDFQKGDIAEGYSVSREKKESFPLTVTSAQKNPTAFYLCAVTQGTNYGYTFGSGTRLTVV.

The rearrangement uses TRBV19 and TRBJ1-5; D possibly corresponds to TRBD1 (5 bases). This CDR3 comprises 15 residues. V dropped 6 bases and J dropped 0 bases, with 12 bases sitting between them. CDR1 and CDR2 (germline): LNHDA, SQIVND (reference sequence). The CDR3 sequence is CASSLGGNSNQPQHF. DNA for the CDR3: TGTGCCAGTAGCCTTGGGGGGAATAGCAATCAGCCCCAGCATTTT.

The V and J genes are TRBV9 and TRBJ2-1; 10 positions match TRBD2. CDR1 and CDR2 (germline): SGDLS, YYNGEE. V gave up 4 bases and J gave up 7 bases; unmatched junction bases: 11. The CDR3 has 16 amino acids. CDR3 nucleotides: TGTGCCAGCAGCAAGCTAGCGGGAGCTTTAAGGAATGAGCAGTTCTTC. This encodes CASSKLAGALRNEQFF. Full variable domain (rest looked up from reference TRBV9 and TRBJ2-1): DSGVTQTPKHLITATGQRVTLRCSPRSGDLSVYWYQQSLDQGLQFLIQYYNGEERAKGNILERFSAQQFPDLHSELNLSSLELGDSALYFCASSKLAGALRNEQFFGPGTRLTVL.

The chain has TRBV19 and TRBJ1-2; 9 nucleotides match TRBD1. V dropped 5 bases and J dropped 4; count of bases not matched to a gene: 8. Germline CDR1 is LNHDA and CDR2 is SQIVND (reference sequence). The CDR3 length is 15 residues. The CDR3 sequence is CASSWGTGTFYGYTF. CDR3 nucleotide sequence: TGTGCCAGTAGTTGGGGGACAGGGACTTTCTATGGCTACACCTTC.

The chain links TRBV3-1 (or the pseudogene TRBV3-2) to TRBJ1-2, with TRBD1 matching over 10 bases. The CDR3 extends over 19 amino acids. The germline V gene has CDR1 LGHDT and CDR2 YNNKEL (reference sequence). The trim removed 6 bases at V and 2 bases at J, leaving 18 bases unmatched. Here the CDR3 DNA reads TGTGCCAGCAGACAATTACCGGGACAGGGGTCACGCGCGAACTATGGCTACACCTTC. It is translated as CASRQLPGQGSRANYGYTF.

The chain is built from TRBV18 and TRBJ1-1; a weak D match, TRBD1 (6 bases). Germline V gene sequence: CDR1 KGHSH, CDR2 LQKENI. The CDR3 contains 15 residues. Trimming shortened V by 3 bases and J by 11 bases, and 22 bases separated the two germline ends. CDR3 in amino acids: CASSPPQGRGLFAFF. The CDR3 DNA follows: TGTGCCAGCTCACCCCCACAGGGCAGGGGCCTTTTTGCTTTCTTT.

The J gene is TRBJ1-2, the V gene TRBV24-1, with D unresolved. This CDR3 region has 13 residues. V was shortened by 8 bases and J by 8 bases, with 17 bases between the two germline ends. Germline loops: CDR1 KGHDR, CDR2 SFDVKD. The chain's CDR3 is CATKPRGSGGYTF. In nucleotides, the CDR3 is TGTGCCACCAAGCCCCGGGGATCGGGGGGCTACACCTTC.

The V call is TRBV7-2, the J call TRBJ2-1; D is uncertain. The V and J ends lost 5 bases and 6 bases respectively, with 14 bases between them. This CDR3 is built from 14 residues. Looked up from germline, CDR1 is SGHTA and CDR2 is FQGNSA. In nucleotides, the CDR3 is TGTGCCAGCAGCCCCTTCTTTCCGGGCAATGAGCAGTTCTTC. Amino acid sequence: CASSPFFPGNEQFF.